The T cell receptor beta chain described here comes from a study of shared clonotypes between healthy human individuals. Regarding the study as a whole: An expected dependence of interdonor clonotype sharing on sequencing depth was noted.

This clone showed up many times. The antigen is not known. Germline CDR1 and CDR2: SGHRS and YFSETQ. The V and J ends lost 1 base and 2 bases, in that order; junction bases with no gene match: 4. This CDR3 has 15 residues. TCRdb's table, derived via immunoSEQ multiplex PCR, lists solely in-frame clones and lacks some. The table shows 550,000 to 850,000 clones, with roughly 70% occurring only once. The genes are TRBV5-1 and TRBJ2-5, with TRBD2 matching over 8 bases. The source is a woman aged 25 to 39 in good health. Sequenced input: memory CD4+ T cells sorted from blood. The subset was: CD45RA-negative fraction. The CDR3 bases are TGCGCCAGCAGCTTGATGGGACTAGGACAAGAGACCCAGTACTTC. It codes for CASSLMGLGQETQYF. The variable domain in full, completed from reference TRBV5-1 and TRBJ2-5, reads KAGVTQTPRYLIKTRGQQVTLSCSPISGHRSVSWYQQTPGQGLQFLFEYFSETQRNKGNFPGRFSGRQFSNSRSEMNVSTLELGDSALYLCASSLMGLGQETQYFGPGTRLLVL.